This TCR beta chain was obtained from a study of immune evolution from preneoplasia to lung adenocarcinoma. The study, taken as a whole, reports: Later-stage lesions seemingly showed higher T cell density and diversity than normal lung. Normal lung had the highest top T cell clone frequencies.

Here immunoSEQ multiplex PCR was the method, and the copy in TCRdb shows in-frame clones only, minus some. The table shows around 7,900 clones, with roughly 73% occurring only once. Patient tissue came from resections in Japan or China, 2014–2017. Concerning this clone itself: The antigen is undetermined.

The TCR was taken from a person aged 65 to 79 with lung adenocarcinoma. Specimen: FFPE adjacent normal lung tissue.

CDR3 nucleotide sequence: TGTGCCAGCAGTTACAAGGCAGCAATTAACTATGGCTACACCTTC. Its protein is CASSYKAAINYGYTF. The chain links TRBV6-5 to TRBJ1-2; D not resolved. CDR3 size: 15 residues. CDR1 and CDR2 from the germline V gene are MNHEY and SVGAGI. V was pared by 2 bases and J by 1 base, with 11 bases between.